These 26 T cell receptor beta chains were sequenced from one sample in a study of blood T cell repertoires in COVID-19. Measured with immunoSEQ multiplex PCR; TCRdb has only the in-frame clones, and not every one. The sample has fewer than 200,000 clones; 84% are singletons. The sample taken for sequencing was peripheral blood. These receptors were obtained from a woman older than 75 with COVID-19, enrolled during active disease.

This chain connects TRBV2 to TRBJ2-1; 8 nucleotides agree with TRBD2. The CDR3 totals 13 residues. J gave up 6 bases and V 8 bases, and 6 bases lay outside the gene matches. Per germline, CDR1 SNHLY and CDR2 FYNNEI. As DNA, the CDR3 is TGTGCCAGCGGGGAGACTAGCGCCAATGAGCAGTTCTTC. Translated: CASGETSANEQFF. The variable domain in full, with the rest retrieved from reference TRBV2 and TRBJ2-1, is EPEVTQTPSHQVTQMGQEVILRCVPISNHLYFYWYRQILGQKVEFLVSFYNNEISEKSEIFDDQFSVERPDGSNFTLKIRSTKLEDSAMYFCASGETSANEQFFGPGTRLTVL.

V gene TRBV24-1 combines with J gene TRBJ2-7; TRBD1 aligns across 10 bases. This CDR3 is built from 16 residues. CDR1 and CDR2 (germline): KGHDR, SFDVKD. Trimming at V came to 3 bases and at J to 3 bases, leaving 7 bases not matched to a gene. The CDR3 DNA sequence: TGTGCCACCAGTGATACTACCGGGACAGGGGACTACGAGCAGTACTTC. Protein product: CATSDTTGTGDYEQYF.

The chain employs TRBV4-3 and TRBJ2-5, with a weak D call TRBD1 (5 bases). The CDR3 loop spans 13 amino acids. CDR1 LGHNA and CDR2 YSLEER come from the germline V gene. V was pared by 3 bases and J by 2 bases, with 7 bases between. CDR3 in DNA: TGCGCCAGCAGCCAGCGACAGCAAGAGACCCAGTACTTC. Protein product: CASSQRQQETQYF.

The chain uses TRBV5-4 and TRBJ2-7; the D gene is possibly TRBD2 (6 bases). Trimming took 3 bases from V and 2 from J, leaving 12 bases between them. This CDR3 has 14 amino acids. The germline CDR1 and CDR2 sequences are SGHNT and YYREEE (reference sequence). Written as DNA, the CDR3 is TGTGCCAGCAGCTCGGGGGTTGTGGCCTACGAGCAGTACTTC. Translating gives CASSSGVVAYEQYF.

This clone occurred once. This chain links TRBV2 with TRBJ1-3, with D perhaps TRBD1 (5 bases). Germline V gene sequence: CDR1 SNHLY, CDR2 FYNNEI. The length of the CDR3 is 14 residues. Trimming cost V 6 bases and J 1 base, with 10 bases left between them. CDR3 region: CASSARVSGNTIYF. The CDR3 DNA follows: TGTGCCAGCAGCGCCAGGGTATCTGGAAACACCATATATTTT.

J is TRBJ2-1 and V is TRBV7-2; 10 positions match TRBD2. The germline gives CDR1 SGHTA, CDR2 FQGNSA. CDR3 length: 16 amino acids. V was clipped by 5 bases and J by 9 bases; unmatched bases: 13. Here the CDR3 reads CASSRRTGAGGSEQFF. CDR3 coding DNA: TGTGCCAGCAGCCGTAGGACGGGAGCGGGGGGGTCTGAGCAGTTCTTC.

This clone came up many times. J is TRBJ2-7 and V is TRBV7-9, with a possible D match to TRBD2 (7 bases). The V end lost 0 bases, the J end lost 2 bases, and 11 bases lay between the germline ends. The germline V gene has CDR1 SEHNR and CDR2 FQNEAQ (reference sequence). This CDR3 is built from 15 residues. This CDR3 reads CASSLALGGAYEQYF. Here the CDR3 DNA reads TGTGCCAGCAGCTTAGCGCTAGGGGGGGCCTACGAGCAGTACTTC.

This rearrangement joins TRBV28 to TRBJ2-5, with D possibly being TRBD2 (7 bases). Trimming shortened V by 7 bases and J by 2 bases, and 14 bases separated the two germline ends. Germline lookup yields CDR1 MDHEN and CDR2 SYDVKM. CDR3 size: 14 residues. This CDR3 reads CASMGRGGQETQYF. The CDR3 nucleotides are TGTGCCAGCATGGGGAGGGGGGGGCAAGAGACCCAGTACTTC.

This clone showed up just a few times. V usage is TRBV6-5 and J usage is TRBJ2-7; 9 bases match TRBD1. The length of the CDR3 is 14 residues. CDR1 is MNHEY, CDR2 SVGAGI, per germline. V dropped 8 bases and J dropped 2; count of bases not matched to a gene: 7. The CDR3 DNA reads TGTGCCAGCGGAACCCGGACAGGGGCCTACGAGCAGTACTTC. This gives the protein CASGTRTGAYEQYF.

V gene TRBV5-4 combines with J gene TRBJ1-1; D not certain. Per the germline V gene, CDR1 is SGHNT and CDR2 is YYREEE (reference sequence). This CDR3 is built from 13 residues. V lost 0 bases, J lost 6 bases, and 9 bases lay in between. CDR3 loop: CASSLDPGSEAFF. In DNA form, the CDR3 reads TGTGCCAGCAGCTTGGATCCGGGTTCTGAAGCTTTCTTT.

The chain combines TRBV19 with TRBJ1-5, with 7 bases lining up with TRBD1. The germline V gene encodes CDR1 LNHDA and CDR2 SQIVND (reference sequence). The CDR3 sequence is 14 residues long. V shed 10 bases, J shed 1 base, and the junction held 7 bases outside the gene matches. In DNA form, the CDR3 reads TGTGCCACCCACAGGGGATGGAGCAATCAGCCCCAGCATTTT. Its translation: CATHRGWSNQPQHF. Combining the CDR3 with reference TRBV19 and TRBJ1-5 gives the whole variable domain DGGITQSPKYLFRKEGQNVTLSCEQNLNHDAMYWYRQDPGQGLRLIYYSQIVNDFQKGDIAEGYSVSREKKESFPLTVTSAQKNPTAFYLCATHRGWSNQPQHFGDGTRLSIL.

J is TRBJ2-1 and V is TRBV28; 7 bases are a match to TRBD1. Germline CDR1 reads MDHEN; CDR2 reads SYDVKM. The length of the CDR3 is 11 residues. V lost 10 bases to trimming and J lost 10 bases; unmatched junction nucleotides: 7. CDR3 residues: CATRQGREQFF. DNA for the CDR3: TGTGCCACCCGACAGGGAAGGGAGCAGTTCTTC.

The V and J genes are TRBV19 and TRBJ1-2; tentative D call: TRBD1 (6 bases). Germline CDR1 and CDR2: LNHDA and SQIVND (reference sequence). The length of the CDR3 is 16 residues. Trimming removed 6 bases from V and 4 bases from J, with 21 bases in between. For the CDR3, the DNA is TGTGCCAGTAGAATAACTACAGGGATCGGCACCTATGGCTACACCTTC. Its protein product is CASRITTGIGTYGYTF.

The chain joins TRBV2 to TRBJ2-3; TRBD2 is a possible D gene (6 bases). CDR3 length: 15 residues. The germline V and J ends were trimmed by 7 bases and 3 bases, with 17 bases remaining between them. Germline V gene sequence: CDR1 SNHLY, CDR2 FYNNEI. The CDR3 sequence is CASTERAWGTDTQYF. CDR3 coding DNA: TGTGCCAGCACGGAGCGGGCCTGGGGAACAGATACGCAGTATTTT.

The J gene is TRBJ2-5, the V gene TRBV7-3; TRBD1 matches at 8 bases. The CDR3 runs to 13 residues. J was trimmed by 5 bases and V by 5 bases; bases with no gene match: 4. Germline V gene sequence: CDR1 SGHTA, CDR2 FQGTGA. Written as DNA, the CDR3 is TGTGCCAGCAGCAACAGGGGGGCGGAGACCCAGTACTTC. It translates to CASSNRGAETQYF.

V is TRBV28 and J is TRBJ2-7; 9 bases map to TRBD1. The CDR3 runs 14 residues. Germline V gene lookup returns CDR1 MDHEN and CDR2 SYDVKM. Trimming cost V 3 bases and J 3 bases; bases outside gene matches: 3. CDR3 protein: CASSFTGGIYEQYF. The CDR3 nucleotides are TGTGCCAGCAGTTTTACAGGGGGCATCTACGAGCAGTACTTC.

This chain links TRBV24-1 with TRBJ2-4; possibly TRBD2 for D (6 bases). Germline CDR1 KGHDR, CDR2 SFDVKD. Trimming stripped 2 bases from V and 5 bases from J, with 12 bases between. This CDR3 contains 15 residues. The CDR3: CATSDSSGGENIQYF. The CDR3 DNA reads TGTGCCACCAGTGATTCTTCAGGAGGGGAAAACATTCAGTACTTC.

V gene TRBV12-5 combines with J gene TRBJ1-3; 8 positions agree with TRBD1. Per germline, CDR1 LGHNT and CDR2 FRNRAP. This CDR3 region has 15 residues. Trimming at V came to 6 bases and at J to 4 bases, leaving 8 bases not matched to a gene. This chain's CDR3 is CASGSGQGWGNTIYF. CDR3 in DNA: TGTGCTAGTGGCTCCGGACAGGGCTGGGGAAACACCATATATTTT.

The genes are TRBV4-3 and TRBJ2-7, with D perhaps TRBD2 (7 bases). This CDR3 region has 15 residues. V was trimmed by 5 bases and J by 8 bases, leaving 22 bases between them. Germline-derived CDR1 and CDR2 are LGHNA and YSLEER. The CDR3 is CASSLRGGTTGKQYF. CDR3 sequence (DNA): TGCGCCAGCAGCTTAAGGGGGGGTACTACGGGAAAGCAGTACTTC.

This clone occurred once. This rearrangement joins TRBV6-6 to TRBJ2-2; D unresolved. The CDR3 is made up of 13 amino acids. Germline assignment: CDR1 MNHNY and CDR2 SVGAGI (reference sequence). Deletions cut 5 bases from V and 8 bases from J, with 12 bases between. For the CDR3, the DNA is TGTGCCAGCAGTAATCAGGTGTGGGGGGAGCTGTTTTTT. As protein: CASSNQVWGELFF.

V is TRBV6-6 and J is TRBJ2-2; no clear D gene. Germline V gene sequence: CDR1 MNHNY, CDR2 SVGAGI (reference sequence). Trimming left V 7 bases short and J 0 bases short, with 6 bases between. The CDR3 sequence is 13 residues long. CDR3 sequence (DNA): TGTGCCAGCACCTCCCCGAACACCGGGGAGCTGTTTTTT. Encoded protein: CASTSPNTGELFF.

The chain recombines TRBV5-6 with TRBJ2-3; weak D call: TRBD2 (5 bases). There are 16 residues in the CDR3. V was cut by 4 bases and J by 1 base, with 16 bases left in between. In germline, CDR1 is SGHDT, CDR2 YYEEEE. The chain's CDR3 is CASSQSRGWGTDTQYF. The CDR3 DNA reads TGTGCCAGCAGCCAAAGTAGAGGGTGGGGCACAGATACGCAGTATTTT.

The rearrangement uses TRBV29-1 and TRBJ2-5; D may be TRBD2 (5 bases). V gave up 4 bases and J gave up 1 base, with 19 bases separating them. The CDR3 runs to 16 residues. Germline V gene lookup returns CDR1 SQVTM and CDR2 ANQGSEA. CDR3 residues: CSVGRGPSSLQETQYF. CDR3 DNA sequence: TGCAGCGTTGGTCGCGGGCCCAGTTCTCTCCAAGAGACCCAGTACTTC.

A few counts support this clone. The V call is TRBV19, the J call TRBJ2-7, with 9 bases identical to TRBD2. Trimming took 6 bases from V and 2 from J; bases not matched to a gene: 5. The CDR3 sequence is 14 residues long. Germline V CDR1 and CDR2: LNHDA, SQIVND (reference sequence). Here the CDR3 DNA reads TGTGCCAGTAGAACGAGCGGGGGGACCTACGAGCAGTACTTC. Its translation: CASRTSGGTYEQYF.

The chain has TRBV7-9 and TRBJ1-2; D is unclear. There are 12 residues in the CDR3. Germline V gives CDR1 SEHNR, CDR2 FQNEAQ (reference sequence). Trimming cost V 2 bases and J 5 bases, with 6 bases left between them. The CDR3: CASSLPTYGYTF. Here the CDR3 DNA reads TGTGCCAGCAGCTTACCGACATATGGCTACACCTTC.

The V gene is TRBV2, the J gene TRBJ1-5; a possible D gene is TRBD1 (6 bases). This CDR3 has 12 residues. Germline CDR1 reads SNHLY; CDR2 reads FYNNEI. V lost 6 bases and J 7 bases, leaving 10 bases between the germline ends. The CDR3 protein is CASRLQGQPQHF. As DNA, the CDR3 is TGTGCCAGCAGACTACAGGGCCAGCCCCAGCATTTT.